This T cell receptor beta chain appears in the sequencing data of a study of CD8 T cells in ankylosing spondylitis. Regarding this clonotype: Its antigen remains unidentified.

Study findings and constraints: Characteristic of ankylosing spondylitis blood, it appeared, was a TCR beta motif comprising about eight highly homologous variants. Certain motif variants had earlier appeared in reactive arthritis synovial fluid and blood. Disease-linked clones reportedly showed significant enrichment in matched ankylosing spondylitis synovial fluid. Relatively scarce in peripheral blood, disease-linked clones were CD8+.

CDR1 and CDR2 (germline): SGHRS, YFSETQ. The length of the CDR3 is 20 residues. V was clipped by 4 bases and J by 3 bases; unmatched bases: 22. As the method for making TCR beta libraries, quantitative 5'-RACE with molecular barcodes was used. From the 5' RACE reads, TCRdb called clonotypes with MiXCR, one entry per CDR3 protein. There are fewer than 650,000 distinct CDR3 sequences in the sample; roughly an eighth occur only once, and approximately 6.3% lies in the top ten. The sequence came from a male donor with ankylosing spondylitis. Sequenced sample: blood, either unsorted or a sorted T cell fraction (not recorded which). The V call is TRBV5-1, the J call TRBJ2-1; TRBD2 matches at 7 bases. In nucleotides, the CDR3 is TGCGCCAGCAGCCCCGAGGGGACTACTAGCGCCAGAGAGAACTACAATGAGCAGTTCTTC. It encodes CASSPEGTTSARENYNEQFF.